One sample yielded the 22 T cell receptor beta chains listed below, sequenced in a study of cytomegalovirus exposure and HLA in healthy donors. PCR used 60 Vbeta primers and 13 Jbeta primers. The assay was immunoSEQ multiplex PCR, and TCRdb's table has in-frame clones only and misses some. The specimen's table records around 64,000 clones. The sample was PBMCs. These receptors were collected from a female donor in good health and CMV-seropositive.

This chain links TRBV9 with TRBJ2-7; 10 positions agree with TRBD1. Germline V gives CDR1 SGDLS, CDR2 YYNGEE. This CDR3 contains 14 residues. Losses at the gene ends were 2 bases for V and 2 bases for J; bases not matched to a gene: 1. The DNA for the CDR3 is TGTGCCAGCAGCGTCGGGACAGGGGCCTACGAGCAGTACTTC. This sequence encodes CASSVGTGAYEQYF.

J is TRBJ2-1 and V is TRBV4-3; TRBD2 matches at 13 bases. This CDR3 spans 18 amino acids. V was pared by 0 bases and J by 6 bases, with 8 bases of the junction left unmatched. The germline V gene has CDR1 LGHNA and CDR2 YSLEER. The CDR3 bases are TGCGCCAGCAGCCAAGATCTACTAGCGGGGGGGCCGCGCAATGAGCAGTTCTTC. Protein product: CASSQDLLAGGPRNEQFF.

V gene TRBV4-2 combines with J gene TRBJ1-1; D not certain. CDR1 and CDR2 from the germline V gene are LGHNA and YNFKEQ. The V and J ends lost 4 bases and 1 base respectively, with 13 bases between them. The CDR3 extends over 15 amino acids. The DNA for the CDR3 is TGTGCCAGCAGCCCCAAACACGTGCAGAACACTGAAGCTTTCTTT. This encodes CASSPKHVQNTEAFF.

The chain is built from TRBV6-5 and TRBJ1-4, with D possibly matching TRBD1 (5 bases). This CDR3 has 15 amino acids. Germline V lookup: CDR1 MNHEY, CDR2 SVGAGI. The ends were cut back, 2 bases at V and 8 bases at J, with 15 bases in the middle. CDR3 nucleotides: TGTGCCAGCAGTTACGCCGGGGGGGATCGGGAAAAACTGTTTTTT. It is translated as CASSYAGGDREKLFF.

The J gene is TRBJ2-7, the V gene TRBV6-1; TRBD1 matches 10 bases. The CDR3 sequence is 16 residues long. V gave up 4 bases and J gave up 1 base; unmatched junction bases: 7. CDR1 is MNHNS, CDR2 SASEGT, per germline. CDR3 in amino acids: CASSGSGTGVSYEQYF. In nucleotides, the CDR3 is TGTGCCAGCAGTGGGTCCGGGACAGGGGTTTCCTACGAGCAGTACTTC.

The CDR3 sequence is CASRPPGGGDEKLFF. The DNA of the CDR3 is TGTGCCAGCAGGCCCCCAGGAGGCGGGGATGAAAAACTGTTTTTT. The chain combines TRBV6-6 with TRBJ1-4; D ambiguous. CDR1 and CDR2 from the germline V gene are MNHNY and SVGAGI (reference sequence). The CDR3 extends over 15 amino acids. V lost 6 bases and J lost 6, with 17 bases in between.

The genes are TRBV5-6 and TRBJ2-7; D possibly corresponds to TRBD2 (7 bases). V dropped 5 bases and J dropped 5 bases, with 32 bases sitting between them. The germline CDR1 and CDR2 sequences are SGHDT and YYEEEE. The CDR3 covers 19 residues. The CDR3 DNA reads TGTGCCAGCAGAAAGACCCGGGACACCAGGACTAGAATAGGGCACGAGCAGTACTTC. Its protein is CASRKTRDTRTRIGHEQYF.

The V gene is TRBV7-8, the J gene TRBJ1-5, with D possibly being TRBD1 (5 bases). The CDR3 has 15 amino acids. From germline, CDR1 is SGHVS and CDR2 FQNEAQ. Trimming took off 0 bases at V and 2 bases at J, with 8 bases between the two ends. CDR3 residues: CASSLAGVGNQPQHF. In nucleotides, the CDR3 is TGTGCCAGCAGCTTAGCAGGGGTTGGCAATCAGCCCCAGCATTTT.

The chain uses TRBV6-1 and TRBJ1-1, with no clear D. Between the trimmed V and J ends, which lost 3 bases and 1 base, there was a span of 3 bases. Germline CDR1 reads MNHNS; CDR2 reads SASEGT. CDR3 length: 12 amino acids. In DNA, the CDR3 is TGTGCCAGCAGTGAGAGGAACACTGAAGCTTTCTTT. It codes for CASSERNTEAFF.

The chain joins TRBV6-4 to TRBJ2-1; 8 nucleotides align to TRBD2. The CDR3 runs 19 residues. With V trimmed by 0 bases and J by 8 bases, 18 bases remained unmatched. Germline CDR1 and CDR2: MRHNA and SNTAGT. CDR3 DNA: TGTGCCAGCAGTGACTCGAACAGCCGCACGGGGGGGCGGTCGCATGAGCAGTTCTTC. Protein sequence: CASSDSNSRTGGRSHEQFF.

This sequence joins TRBV6-5 and TRBJ1-5, with D tentatively TRBD1 (5 bases). V was trimmed by 0 bases and J by 6 bases, leaving 9 bases between them. Germline V gives CDR1 MNHEY, CDR2 SVGAGI. The CDR3 sequence is 14 residues long. The CDR3: CASSYSQGSQPQHF. The CDR3 DNA reads as TGTGCCAGCAGTTACTCGCAGGGAAGTCAGCCCCAGCATTTT.

CDR3 sequence: CASRCGGCTEAFF. DNA for the CDR3: TGTGCCAGCAGGTGCGGGGGATGCACTGAAGCTTTCTTT. The V and J genes are TRBV6-5 and TRBJ1-1; TRBD1 might be the D (5 bases). The CDR3 loop spans 13 amino acids. Trimming removed 6 bases at V and 4 bases at J, with 12 bases between. The germline CDR1 and CDR2 sequences are MNHEY and SVGAGI.

The chain couples TRBV30 to TRBJ2-1; no clear D. CDR3 length equals 11 residues. CDR1 is GTSNPN and CDR2 is SVGIG in the germline V gene (reference sequence). V shed 3 bases and J shed 6 bases, with 6 bases lying between them. CDR3 nucleotide sequence: TGTGCCTGGAGCTATACCAATGAGCAGTTCTTC. This translates into CAWSYTNEQFF. Full variable domain (missing parts from reference TRBV30 and TRBJ2-1): SQTIHQWPATLVQPVGSPLSLECTVEGTSNPNLYWYRQAAGRGLQLLFYSVGIGQISSEVPQNLSASRPQDRQFILSSKKLLLSDSGFYLCAWSYTNEQFFGPGTRLTVL.

This chain links TRBV6-4 with TRBJ2-1, with 12 bases identical to TRBD2. The CDR3 is 15 residues long. Germline V gene lookup returns CDR1 MRHNA and CDR2 SNTAGT. The ends lost 6 bases at V and 6 bases at J; junction bases unmatched: 6. The CDR3, as DNA: TGTGCCAGCAGCACTAGCGGGGGGTCGGGCAATGAGCAGTTCTTC. This translates into CASSTSGGSGNEQFF.

The chain uses TRBV27 and TRBJ1-1, with D unresolved. Germline V lookup: CDR1 MNHEY, CDR2 SMNVEV (reference sequence). This CDR3 has 15 residues. V was clipped by 4 bases and J by 2 bases, with 14 bases between them. CDR3 coding DNA: TGTGCCAGCAGTTCGACGGGTCTTCCTAACACTGAAGCTTTCTTT. It codes for CASSSTGLPNTEAFF.

This CDR3 reads CALGRREGTYEQYF. CDR3 nucleotide sequence: TGTGCCCTGGGTAGGCGGGAGGGTACCTACGAGCAGTACTTC. The chain joins TRBV30 to TRBJ2-7; TRBD2 agrees at 9 bases. The V gene end was trimmed by 8 bases and the J gene end by 2 bases; junction bases not matched to a gene: 10. This CDR3 contains 14 residues. Germline V gene lookup returns CDR1 GTSNPN and CDR2 SVGIG (reference sequence).

The chain is built from TRBV5-1 and TRBJ2-1, with D uncertain. The ends were cut back, 0 bases at V and 7 bases at J, with 11 bases in the middle. Germline CDR1 SGHRS, CDR2 YFSETQ. The CDR3 has 14 amino acids. DNA for the CDR3: TGCGCCAGCAGCTTGGGGCCGGGTGTGAATGAGCAGTTCTTC. This sequence encodes CASSLGPGVNEQFF.

The chain carries TRBV5-6 and TRBJ1-1; D might be TRBD1 (5 bases). Germline-derived CDR1 and CDR2 are SGHDT and YYEEEE. This CDR3 has 16 amino acids. Trimming stripped 5 bases from V and 0 bases from J, with 17 bases between. In DNA, the CDR3 is TGTGCCAGCAGGGTAGGGACGGGGGGTCTGAACACTGAAGCTTTCTTT. Protein sequence: CASRVGTGGLNTEAFF.

This chain connects TRBV19 to TRBJ1-2; no clear D gene. V lost 1 base and J 1 base, leaving 10 bases between the germline ends. The CDR3 runs 15 residues. The germline CDR1 and CDR2 sequences are LNHDA and SQIVND (reference sequence). CDR3 loop: CASSIGGLFNYGYTF. The CDR3 coding sequence is TGTGCCAGTAGTATAGGAGGTCTTTTTAACTATGGCTACACCTTC.

DNA of the CDR3: TGCGCCAGCAGCCAACAAAGGGAGGCCGGGGAGCTGTTTTTT. As protein: CASSQQREAGELFF. The J gene is TRBJ2-2, the V gene TRBV4-3, with D possibly TRBD2 on 6 matching bases. The CDR3 loop spans 14 amino acids. The germline V gene encodes CDR1 LGHNA and CDR2 YSLEER. Trimming removed 2 bases from V and 6 bases from J, with 10 bases in between.

This chain connects TRBV7-2 to TRBJ1-1, with 8 bases that match TRBD1. The CDR3 contains 14 residues. V dropped 5 bases and J dropped 4; count of bases not matched to a gene: 6. Per germline, CDR1 SGHTA and CDR2 FQGNSA. The CDR3 coding sequence is TGTGCCAGCAGCAGGACAGGGCCGGGCACTGAAGCTTTCTTT. Protein: CASSRTGPGTEAFF.

The chain uses TRBV10-1 and TRBJ2-1; 11 nucleotides match TRBD2. This CDR3 spans 14 amino acids. V lost 4 bases and J lost 4; bases outside the gene matches: 0. Germline V lookup: CDR1 WNHNN, CDR2 SYGVQD (reference sequence). This CDR3 is CASSGTSGYNEQFF. The CDR3 DNA is TGCGCCAGCAGTGGGACTAGCGGGTACAATGAGCAGTTCTTC.